This T cell receptor (beta chain) was identified during a study of cytomegalovirus exposure and HLA in healthy donors (dated by TCRdb to about 2017). In the study overall: In an earlier analysis of 587 of the donors, approximately 260 Gb of sequence data and just under 120 million unique TCR beta sequences from roughly 200 million T cells were reported. Of the 398 genotyped donors, 80% to 90% were placed in the genetic ancestry cluster associated with self-reported Caucasian donors. The study aimed to test whether cataloging public T cell receptors could reveal signatures of past pathogen exposure. In a later analysis, previously published TCR beta repertoires from hundreds of donors were re-analyzed and high-resolution HLA genotyping was added so that TCR occurrence patterns could be studied. To decide whether each TCR beta V gene segment behaved as functional or pseudogenic, an earlier analysis of 587 of the donors relied on high-throughput TCR beta sequencing. In a later genetic analysis, genome-wide SNP genotypes for about three fifths of the roughly 670 donors were used, and that subset was treated as a discovery cohort. An early release covering roughly 640 HLA-typed donors comprised about 300 gigabases of sequencing data and 65 million to 100 million unique TCR sequences. Donor age, sex, ethnicity and CMV serostatus were compiled alongside the repertoire data. All discovery cohort repertoires had been generated using a single sequencing platform. HLA typing covered class I and class II loci at four-digit resolution. The study profiled the T cell repertoires of about 720 subjects by immunosequencing and related them to cytomegalovirus serostatus. The number of typed donors differed by locus: about 620-640 for A, B, C, DRB1 and DQB1; some 540 for DQA1; around 580 for DPA1; and roughly 450 for DPB1. Several DR-DQ haplotypes were handled as single units for association and clustering because linkage in the cohort was strong. High-throughput TCR immunosequencing, statistical association of individual TCRs with disease status, and machine learning were combined to predict cytomegalovirus infection status. Along with the 666-subject first cohort, a separate validation cohort of over a hundred different subjects was used. Across roughly 420 genotyped donors of the cohort, an average of approximately 220,000 unique TCR beta nucleotide sequences per donor were sequenced, and roughly 17% of those sequences were non-productive. The later analysis used no new phenotypic data to find candidate immune exposures, relying instead on TCR beta sequences and their occurrence across donors.

Library preparation employed the immunoSEQ multiplex PCR assay. The multiplex PCR relied on a mix of 60 forward primers for TCR Vbeta segments and 13 reverse primers for TCR Jbeta segments. The CDR3 region of rearranged TCR beta genes was amplified from genomic DNA by a multiplex PCR assay. On the Illumina HiSeq System, the amplified TCR beta libraries were sequenced as 87-base-pair reads. The authors processed their data as follows. A later analysis tallied roughly 78 million unique TCR beta chains across the 700 or so repertoires, and about 12 million of those chains were shared by two or more donors. Raw reads were error-corrected and collapsed into unique sequences with a nearest-neighbor algorithm that merged closely related sequences to remove PCR and sequencing errors. CDR3 sequences were aligned to IMGT reference sequences to assign V, D and J gene segments. For a sequence to be retained, a match of at least six nucleotides to both a V gene segment and a J gene segment was required. A rearrangement was called productive if the CDR3 had no stop codons and remained in frame with V and J, and every other rearrangement was called non-productive. CDR3 was defined by IMGT convention, running from the second conserved V-encoded cysteine to the conserved J-encoded phenylalanine. The earlier analysis of about 560 of the donors excluded any sequence lacking an unambiguous match to a single V gene segment. In an earlier analysis of a few hundred of the donors, a V segment was called functional when productive rearrangements were above 56.7%, and segregating when the standard deviation between donors exceeded 5%. A statistical classification framework was developed to diagnose cytomegalovirus status using the catalog of TCR beta chain sequences. A later analysis assigned V and J genes by comparing TCR nucleotide sequences with IMGT/GENE-DB human TR gene sequences. Using the TCRdist pipeline, a later analysis assigned CDR3 sequences along with most-parsimonious VDJ recombination scenarios. A later analysis defined each TCR beta chain by its CDR3 amino acid sequence plus V-gene family, and excluded reads lacking a unique V-gene family. In a later analysis, some 600 highly shared, low-generation-probability nucleotide sequences were removed to address suspected cross-contamination and a sequencing artifact. For each public chain, a later analysis derived a clonal expansion index from normalized ranks of inferred template counts within each repertoire. In a later analysis, generation probabilities were computed using a VDJ recombination model fitted to out-of-frame rearrangements, and the results were checked against IGoR. A later analysis scored TCR-TCR, TCR-HLA and TCR-CMV co-occurrence with hypergeometric tests, applying a repertoire-size bias correction to TCR pairs. A later analysis estimated false discovery rates by permuting HLA or CMV assignments 20 times. In a later analysis, co-occurring TCRs were grouped with DBSCAN, and TCRdist sequence similarity was added when clustering was performed within HLA-allele-positive subsets. Co-occurrence clustering excluded repertoires with fewer than 30,000 or more than 120,000 public chains, plus five with anomalous nucleotide sharing. Here the immuneACCESS table is served through TCRdb, limited to in-frame sequences with V and J called. Missing clones are a known gap in these copies; in checked studies unresolved V genes cover under half, and the rest lacks a known reason. D and trimming come from the DNA, and the V and J calls and clone size come from that table. This sample comprises around 200,000 clones, around 80% of them detected only once. 4.5% to 7% of the sample belongs to the ten largest clones.

Comments on this clone: What this receptor recognizes is not known. No clone much larger than this one lies a single base away; base qualities are absent.

The cohort comprised hundreds of healthy bone marrow donors. All cohort members were sampled while nominally healthy, although unrecorded immune exposures were likely present. The donor tested CMV seropositive and was one of the 289 seropositive cohort members. Each donor provided a peripheral blood sample, and peripheral blood mononuclear cells were used for TCR beta sequencing. The Qiagen DNeasy Blood Extraction Kit was used to extract genomic DNA from the blood cell samples. Study-wide findings and limitations: Linkage disequilibrium might explain the correlated functional status among segregating V segments, but an unknown experimental factor could not be ruled out. Because HLA typing was missing for some donors at each locus, association tests included only the typed subset. A later analysis reported that several top co-occurrence clusters appeared linked to parvovirus B19, influenza, CMV and Epstein-Barr virus. In a later analysis, HLA-associated TCR beta chains were found to be more clonally expanded and to have lower generation probabilities than equally common non-associated chains. A cluster of highly shared sequence variants was judged likely to be a technical artifact of the sequencing pipeline. For the cohort, immune exposure information was limited to CMV serostatus. In an earlier analysis of 587 of the donors, most TCR beta V segments appeared in productive rearrangements about 90% or about 30% of the time, broadly matching IMGT annotations. In vitro tests confirmed that a few of the cytomegalovirus-associated TCR beta chains recognize cytomegalovirus antigens. While some public TCRs were present in many individuals, most TCR sequences turned up only very rarely across donors. When HLA alleles, especially DR and DQ, strongly co-occurred, TCR associations were difficult to assign to individual alleles. At a false discovery rate of 0.05, a later analysis linked 16,951 TCR beta sequences to specific HLA alleles. The study listed approximately 160 TCR beta chains as associated with cytomegalovirus. Sequencing depth was assumed to be roughly uniform across donors in the presence/absence analyses, though that assumption may not hold. A later analysis found that most CMV-associated TCR beta chains appeared HLA-restricted, with HLA associations seemingly driven largely by CMV exposure. V-gene and J-gene trimming of TCR beta chains was associated with a missense DCLRE1C variant in a later genetic analysis, and the association was replicated in an independent cohort. Because counts were too low, about 18 rarely observed V segments, including chromosome 9 orphons, were excluded from the earlier analysis of several hundred of the donors. Compared with the 666-donor mean, donors in an Asian-associated ancestry cluster had fewer N-insertions in productive TCRs, according to a later genetic analysis. In both the original and validation cohorts, the classifier was reported to diagnose cytomegalovirus status with high specificity and sensitivity. In a later analysis, TCR association rates were found to vary across HLA loci, with the most associated TCRs seen for DRB1 alleles and the fewest for HLA-C alleles. It was suggested by the authors that the approach could potentially be generalized to other disease states and immunological phenotypes. Only TCR beta chains were sequenced in this cohort, and the absence of alpha or paired-chain data limited detectable features. A further reported finding was that TCR beta sequences accurately predicted the HLA-A and HLA-B alleles for most subjects in the first cohort.

The sample comprised PBMCs. The receptor comes from a man aged 40-50 years in good health and CMV-seropositive.

The CDR3 has the sequence CASSLGLAGGNEQYF. The sequenced DNA: TGTGCCAGCAGCTTAGGACTAGCGGGAGGGAACGAGCAGTACTTC. The chain was built from TRBV13 and TRBJ2-7; the central 13 bases match TRBD2. Based on the germline V gene (reference sequence), the CDR1 and CDR2 sequences are PRHDT and FYEKMQ. There are 15 amino acids in the CDR3, from cysteine to phenylalanine inclusive. The entry retains the CDR3 DNA only, 45 bases that are in frame from base 1. Germline trimming amounts to 0 bases on V and 5 bases on J, with 1 as the count of junction bases outside the gene matches. Beyond the CDR3, the reference TRBV13 and TRBJ2-7 genes provide the residues; the full variable domain reads: AAGVIQSPRHLIKEKRETATLKCYPIPRHDTVYWYQQGPGQDPQFLISFYEKMQSDKGSIPDRFSAQQFSDYHSELNMSSLELGDSALYFCASSLGLAGGNEQYFGPGTRLTVT.